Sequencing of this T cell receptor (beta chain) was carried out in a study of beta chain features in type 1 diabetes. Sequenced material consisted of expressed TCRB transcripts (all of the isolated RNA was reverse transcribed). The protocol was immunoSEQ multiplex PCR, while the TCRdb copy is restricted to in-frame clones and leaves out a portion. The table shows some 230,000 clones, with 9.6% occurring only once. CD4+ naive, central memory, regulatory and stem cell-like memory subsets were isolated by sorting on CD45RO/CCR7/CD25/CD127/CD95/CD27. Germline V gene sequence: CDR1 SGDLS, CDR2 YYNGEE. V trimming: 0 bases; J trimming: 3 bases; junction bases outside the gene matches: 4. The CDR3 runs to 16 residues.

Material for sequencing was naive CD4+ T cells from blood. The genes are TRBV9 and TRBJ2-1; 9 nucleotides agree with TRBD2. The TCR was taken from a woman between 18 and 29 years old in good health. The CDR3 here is CASSVEGGGVYNEQFF. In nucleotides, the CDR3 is TGTGCCAGCAGCGTAGAGGGCGGGGGGGTCTACAATGAGCAGTTCTTC.